What follows is one T cell receptor beta chain and its context. Its antigen remains unknown. V lost 7 bases and J lost 2; bases outside the gene matches: 4. Germline CDR1 is DFQATT and CDR2 is SNEGSKA (reference sequence). The CDR3 is 15 residues long. This sample stems from a study of blood T cells in healthy people across ages. Findings and limits, study-wide: Roughly linearly, TCR beta diversity per million T cells fell as age increased. Considered underestimates were the diversity estimates obtained from one million T cells.

Through a sample-barcoded 5' primer and a J-beta primer mix, a second PCR was run for roughly 6 to 12 cycles. Each TCR beta cDNA got a 12-nucleotide random molecular identifier. TCRdb re-called the 5' RACE reads through MiXCR, storing one row per CDR3 protein. Of around 750,000 distinct CDR3 sequences listed, approximately 53% were seen once; the top ten hold about 42%. The chain uses TRBV20-1 and TRBJ2-6; 11 positions agree with TRBD2. The sequencing sample was made of blood. This receptor was obtained from a man aged 80 or over in good health. DNA of the CDR3: TGCAGTGTGGTAGCGGGAGGGCCTGGGGCCAACGTCCTGACTTTC. Translating it yields CSVVAGGPGANVLTF.